Included here is one T cell receptor (beta chain) sequence, with context. What it binds is not known. The sample is drawn from a study of cytomegalovirus exposure and HLA in healthy donors. Study as a whole: The 120 or so validation repertoires used the same platform as the 550 to 850 first-cohort repertoires (as reported by a later analysis).

Some clones are missing from TCRdb's copy, which holds only in-frame ones; the method was immunoSEQ multiplex PCR. The table has under 150,000 clones, roughly nine tenths seen once; the top ten hold 2.5% to 3.5%. The donors were part of the validation cohort of around 110 subjects. That cohort was separate from the first cohort, which comprised 500 to 700 subjects. General study findings and limits: The dataset shows that most TCR sequences were rare, while some public TCRs occurred in many donors. Listed as cytomegalovirus-associated were more than 150 TCR beta chains.

The TCR originated in a man aged 18-30 years in good health and CMV-seronegative. The sample consisted of PBMCs.

The CDR3 reads CASSLGLADIETQYF. In DNA, the CDR3 is TGCGCCAGCAGCTTGGGCCTAGCGGATATAGAGACCCAGTACTTC. The V and J genes are TRBV5-1 and TRBJ2-5; TRBD2 matches 7 bases. The CDR3 consists of 15 residues. Germline CDR1 and CDR2: SGHRS and YFSETQ. The V gene end was trimmed by 0 bases and the J gene end by 4 bases; junction bases not matched to a gene: 6.